These 30 T cell receptor beta chains came from one sample sequenced in a study of blood T cell repertoires in COVID-19. TCRdb's table, derived via immunoSEQ multiplex PCR, lists solely in-frame clones and lacks some. The sample shows a few hundred thousand clones, around nine tenths of them seen only once. The sequenced material came from PBMCs or T cells enriched from blood (not recorded which). These TCRs come from a woman aged 18-29 years who had recovered from COVID-19.

The chain combines TRBV30 with TRBJ1-4; no clear D gene. V dropped 1 base and J dropped 0 bases, with 9 bases sitting between them. CDR3 length: 15 amino acids. Germline CDR1 is GTSNPN and CDR2 is SVGIG (reference sequence). The CDR3 spells CAWSGQKSTNEKLFF. The CDR3 DNA sequence: TGTGCCTGGAGTGGTCAGAAATCAACTAATGAAAAACTGTTTTTT.

The chain couples TRBV28 to TRBJ1-2, with D maybe TRBD1 (5 bases). V was pared by 3 bases and J by 4 bases, with 9 bases between. Germline V lookup: CDR1 MDHEN, CDR2 SYDVKM. This CDR3 is built from 13 residues. The CDR3 loop reads CASSFGQGYGYTF. As DNA, the CDR3 is TGTGCCAGCAGTTTCGGCCAGGGCTATGGCTACACCTTC.

This sequence joins TRBV24-1 and TRBJ1-2, with no clear D. Germline CDR1 KGHDR, CDR2 SFDVKD. The V and J ends lost 3 bases and 1 base respectively, with 14 bases between them. This CDR3 has 16 amino acids. The CDR3 loop is CATSDPARGNNYGYTF. In nucleotides, the CDR3 is TGTGCCACCAGTGATCCCGCCCGGGGAAATAACTATGGCTACACCTTC.

The chain uses TRBV6-6 and TRBJ2-1; 10 bases map to TRBD2. Looked up from germline, CDR1 is MNHNY and CDR2 is SVGAGI (reference sequence). CDR3 length: 14 amino acids. V trimming: 8 bases; J trimming: 3 bases; junction bases outside the gene matches: 4. CDR3 sequence (DNA): TGTGCCAGCGGCGGGACTAGCGACTACAATGAGCAGTTCTTC. Translation: CASGGTSDYNEQFF.

The chain employs TRBV28 and TRBJ2-5; no definite D call. The germline gives CDR1 MDHEN, CDR2 SYDVKM. Trimming removed 4 bases from V and 7 bases from J, with 7 bases in between. The CDR3 contains 11 residues. The DNA for the CDR3 is TGTGCCAGCAGTTCTCTCAGGACCCAGTACTTC. The encoded protein is CASSSLRTQYF.

This clone has more than one count but fewer than ten. This CDR3 is missing its conserved last phenylalanine or tryptophan, likely due to a read error. Because the CDR3's place on the DNA is in doubt, the DNA is left out and the CDR3 is given as listed by TCRdb. The rearrangement links TRBV6-5 to TRBJ1-1. Germline V gives CDR1 MNHEY, CDR2 SVGAGI. Termini included, the CDR3 measures 10 amino acids. The CDR3 loop reads CASSYSRPRL.

The rearrangement joins TRBV5-4 to TRBJ2-1, with TRBD2 matching over 10 bases. In germline, CDR1 is SGHNT, CDR2 YYREEE (reference sequence). Trimming at V came to 4 bases and at J to 9 bases, leaving 10 bases not matched to a gene. The CDR3 loop spans 15 amino acids. CDR3 amino acids: CASSPTGLAGVEQFF. For the CDR3, the DNA is TGTGCCAGCAGCCCCACGGGGCTAGCGGGGGTTGAGCAGTTCTTC.

The genes are TRBV6-5 and TRBJ1-1; 7 nucleotides line up with TRBD1. Germline loops: CDR1 MNHEY, CDR2 SVGAGI. The CDR3 spans 15 residues. J was trimmed by 0 bases and V by 10 bases; bases with no gene match: 11. In nucleotides, the CDR3 is TGTGCCACCCCCGGCAGGGGGTTCATGAACACTGAAGCTTTCTTT. Residues: CATPGRGFMNTEAFF.

Of note for this clone: Germline is not matched at one junction end, which may reflect a read error. V is TRBV7-8 and J is TRBJ2-7, with a tentative D call TRBD1 (6 bases). Germline values: CDR1 SGHVS, CDR2 FQNEAQ. CDR3 length: 15 residues. Here the CDR3 reads CASSLTGQSHYEQSF. CDR3 DNA: TGTGCCAGCAGCTTAACGGGACAAAGTCACTACGAGCAGTCCTTC.

This clone was seen only once. The J gene is TRBJ1-1, the V gene TRBV9; TRBD1 agrees at 9 bases. The CDR3 covers 16 residues. After removal of 4 bases from V and 4 bases from J, the junction contained 11 bases not matched to a gene. Looked up from germline, CDR1 is SGDLS and CDR2 is YYNGEE. CDR3 sequence (DNA): TGTGCCAGCAGCAACGTACAGGGGGCGCGCACCACTGAAGCTTTCTTT. This codes for CASSNVQGARTTEAFF.

The rearrangement uses TRBV7-9 and TRBJ2-7; D is undetermined. The CDR3 spans 14 residues. The V and J ends lost 5 bases and 5 bases respectively, with 16 bases between them. Germline V lookup: CDR1 SEHNR, CDR2 FQNEAQ (reference sequence). The CDR3 coding sequence is TGTGCCAGCAGCCCAGAGGCATTCCTTCACGAGCAGTACTTC. This translates into CASSPEAFLHEQYF.

This clone was seen only once. This chain links TRBV4-1 with TRBJ1-2, with 8 bases fitting TRBD1. Germline CDR1 MGHRA, CDR2 YSYEKL. V lost 0 bases and J lost 5; bases outside the gene matches: 5. The CDR3 length is 15 residues. CDR3 region: CASSQEQQGAYGYTF. The CDR3 nucleotides are TGCGCCAGCAGCCAAGAACAGCAGGGGGCGTATGGCTACACCTTC.

This rearrangement joins TRBV5-1 to TRBJ1-4; 9 bases line up with TRBD1. Germline V gene sequence: CDR1 SGHRS, CDR2 YFSETQ. The V and J ends lost 4 bases and 8 bases, in that order; junction bases with no gene match: 12. This CDR3 comprises 16 residues. The CDR3 loop reads CASSPGTGGSGEKLFF. The CDR3 nucleotides read TGCGCCAGCAGCCCCGGAACAGGGGGCAGCGGGGAAAAACTGTTTTTT.

In this sample, this clone turned up once. The chain combines TRBV4-1 with TRBJ1-4, with 8 bases fitting TRBD1. J gave up 5 bases and V 2 bases, and 4 bases lay outside the gene matches. Germline CDR1 is MGHRA and CDR2 is YSYEKL. The length of the CDR3 is 15 residues. The CDR3 bases are TGCGCCAGCAGCCAACAGGGGGCGAGAAATGAAAAACTGTTTTTT. Protein product: CASSQQGARNEKLFF.

The J gene is TRBJ1-5, the V gene TRBV15; 8 nucleotides line up with TRBD1. After removal of 1 base from V and 4 bases from J, the junction contained 9 bases not matched to a gene. The CDR3 extends over 17 amino acids. Germline assignment: CDR1 LNHNV and CDR2 YYDKDF (reference sequence). The DNA for the CDR3 is TGTGCCACCAGCAGAGCCCGACAGGGGTTACGGAATCAGCCCCAGCATTTT. Translated: CATSRARQGLRNQPQHF.

The V call is TRBV14, the J call TRBJ2-1; 7 bases are a match to TRBD1. CDR3 length equals 14 residues. Germline CDR1 reads SGHDN; CDR2 reads FVKESK. V was clipped by 4 bases and J by 5 bases; unmatched bases: 5. The CDR3 sequence is CASSLVTGNNEQFF. Written as DNA, the CDR3 is TGTGCCAGCAGCCTTGTGACAGGGAACAATGAGCAGTTCTTC.

The rearrangement links TRBV7-2 to TRBJ1-2; the match to TRBD1 covers 7 bases. The V segment lost 4 bases and the J segment 3 bases; nucleotides outside the gene matches: 5. Germline-derived CDR1 and CDR2 are SGHTA and FQGNSA. The CDR3 consists of 14 residues. Written as DNA, the CDR3 is TGTGCCAGCAGCTGGGACAGAGTAGACTATGGCTACACCTTC. It codes for CASSWDRVDYGYTF. Based on the CDR3 plus reference TRBV7-2 and TRBJ1-2, the full variable domain is GAGVSQSPSNKVTEKGKDVELRCDPISGHTALYWYRQSLGQGLEFLIYFQGNSAPDKSGLPSDRFSAERTGGSVSTLTIQRTQQEDSAVYLCASSWDRVDYGYTFGSGTRLTVV.

The chain links TRBV6-6 to TRBJ1-1; 7 nucleotides agree with TRBD1. Trimming cost V 5 bases and J 1 base; bases outside gene matches: 13. This CDR3 contains 17 residues. CDR1 is MNHNY, CDR2 SVGAGI, per germline (reference sequence). CDR3 sequence (DNA): TGTGCCAGCAGTCCGGACAGGATCGGTCGGACGAACACTGAAGCTTTCTTT. Its protein is CASSPDRIGRTNTEAFF.

CDR3 DNA: TGTGCCACTGGGGGATCGCCCGGGAGCACTAGCACAGATACGCAGTATTTT. Protein product: CATGGSPGSTSTDTQYF. V is TRBV19 and J is TRBJ2-3; D perhaps matches TRBD2 (6 bases). Trimming took 10 bases from V and 0 from J, leaving 23 bases between them. Germline CDR1 reads LNHDA; CDR2 reads SQIVND (reference sequence). The CDR3 sequence is 17 residues long. Looking up the rest from reference TRBV19 and TRBJ2-3 gives the full variable domain: DGGITQSPKYLFRKEGQNVTLSCEQNLNHDAMYWYRQDPGQGLRLIYYSQIVNDFQKGDIAEGYSVSREKKESFPLTVTSAQKNPTAFYLCATGGSPGSTSTDTQYFGPGTRLTVL.

The chain has TRBV28 and TRBJ1-1; the D is unclear. The CDR3 totals 18 residues. With 1 base removed from V and 0 bases from J, the gap between germline ends came to 18 bases. Germline values: CDR1 MDHEN, CDR2 SYDVKM. The CDR3 is CASSLSSGPLTLNTEAFF. Here the CDR3 DNA reads TGTGCCAGCAGTTTATCGTCAGGTCCATTAACCTTGAACACTGAAGCTTTCTTT. Combining the CDR3 with reference TRBV28 and TRBJ1-1 gives the whole variable domain DVKVTQSSRYLVKRTGEKVFLECVQDMDHENMFWYRQDPGLGLRLIYFSYDVKMKEKGDIPEGYSVSREKKERFSLILESASTNQTSMYLCASSLSSGPLTLNTEAFFGQGTRLTVV.

Points on this clone: The sample holds other DNA sequences that translate to the same CDR3. V usage is TRBV2 and J usage is TRBJ2-5; D is unresolved. The V gene lost 3 bases and the J gene lost 5 bases, with 4 bases spanning the gap. The CDR3 length is 11 residues. Germline V CDR1 and CDR2: SNHLY, FYNNEI. The CDR3 nucleotides read TGTGCCAGCAGTGAGGCCGAGACCCAGTACTTC. Amino acids: CASSEAETQYF.

This chain connects TRBV5-6 to TRBJ1-3, with TRBD1 matching over 8 bases. The CDR3 contains 15 residues. J gave up 3 bases and V 4 bases, and 6 bases lay outside the gene matches. Germline CDR1 SGHDT, CDR2 YYEEEE. CDR3 nucleotides: TGTGCCAGCAGCAACGACAGGGGAGTTGGAAACACCATATATTTT. It is translated as CASSNDRGVGNTIYF.

The chain has TRBV5-4 and TRBJ2-1, with D possibly being TRBD2 (6 bases). Per the germline V gene, CDR1 is SGHNT and CDR2 is YYREEE (reference sequence). Deletions cut 2 bases from V and 2 bases from J, with 11 bases between. The CDR3 has 15 amino acids. CDR3 sequence: CASSLGRGAYNEQFF. The DNA for the CDR3 is TGTGCCAGCAGCTTAGGGCGGGGCGCCTACAATGAGCAGTTCTTC.

The CDR3 DNA follows: TGTGCCAGCAGTTACTCGTGGGCCCCTGGAAACACCATATATTTT. It codes for CASSYSWAPGNTIYF. The chain couples TRBV6-5 to TRBJ1-3; no definite D call. The CDR3 totals 15 residues. The germline V gene encodes CDR1 MNHEY and CDR2 SVGAGI. V lost 0 bases, J lost 2 bases, and 8 bases lay in between.

The chain joins TRBV5-7 to TRBJ2-3; D unclear. TRBV5-7 is treated as an ORF (open reading frame) with a function not yet certain. Trimming cost V 4 bases and J 0 bases, with 21 bases left between them. CDR3 size: 18 residues. CDR3 sequence (DNA): TGTGCCAGCAGCCCTAGGCAGCGTTGCGGAACTAGCACAGATACGCAGTATTTT. It specifies CASSPRQRCGTSTDTQYF.

The chain recombines TRBV5-6 with TRBJ1-1; 8 bases agree with TRBD1. CDR3 size: 15 residues. Losses at the gene ends were 1 base for V and 4 bases for J; bases not matched to a gene: 6. Germline V gene data show CDR1 as SGHDT and CDR2 as YYEEEE. CDR3 loop: CASSLRTGPGTEAFF. CDR3 nucleotides: TGTGCCAGCAGCTTGAGGACAGGGCCGGGCACTGAAGCTTTCTTT.

The chain has TRBV19 and TRBJ1-6; D is unresolved. The CDR3 runs to 13 residues. Germline assignment: CDR1 LNHDA and CDR2 SQIVND (reference sequence). V lost 7 bases and J lost 0, with 4 bases in between. The CDR3 sequence is CASTFSYNSPLHF. The CDR3 DNA reads TGTGCCAGTACTTTCTCCTATAATTCACCCCTCCACTTT.

In this sample, this clone turned up once. This chain uses TRBV5-6 with TRBJ2-3, with TRBD2 as a possible D gene (6 bases). The CDR3 contains 15 residues. Germline lookup yields CDR1 SGHDT and CDR2 YYEEEE. Between the trimmed V and J ends, which lost 5 bases and 0 bases, there was a span of 13 bases. This chain's CDR3 is CASRGWAGSTDTQYF. The CDR3 coding sequence is TGTGCCAGCAGGGGGTGGGCGGGGAGCACAGATACGCAGTATTTT.

As to this clone: Other DNA sequences from this sample encode an identical CDR3 as well. The CDR3 reads CASSLRQGGGYTF. The CDR3 DNA follows: TGTGCCAGCAGTTTAAGACAGGGGGGTGGCTACACCTTC. The chain has TRBV28 and TRBJ1-2; 9 nucleotides match TRBD1. The V gene end was trimmed by 2 bases and the J gene end by 7 bases; junction bases not matched to a gene: 2. Germline CDR1 is MDHEN and CDR2 is SYDVKM. This CDR3 comprises 13 residues.

This chain links TRBV18 with TRBJ2-7; D call uncertain. V lost 0 bases and J lost 2, with 14 bases in between. There are 16 residues in the CDR3. The germline V gene has CDR1 KGHSH and CDR2 LQKENI. CDR3 DNA: TGTGCCAGCTCACCACCCTACGTCCGAGAAACCTACGAGCAGTACTTC. Residues: CASSPPYVRETYEQYF.